The next 15 T cell receptor beta chains were all read from a single sample in a study of blood T cell repertoires in COVID-19. Using immunoSEQ multiplex PCR, the repertoire was profiled, and TCRdb retains in-frame clones only, with some absent. The data show around 170,000 clones, with just under 80% seen just once and around 6.3% held by the top ten. Sequencing was performed on peripheral blood. These receptors all come from a man between 70 and 80 years old with active or convalescent COVID-19.

This sequence joins TRBV18 and TRBJ1-3; D call uncertain. Per germline, CDR1 KGHSH and CDR2 LQKENI. Trimming cost V 2 bases and J 0 bases, with 8 bases left between them. The CDR3 extends over 15 amino acids. This CDR3 is CASSPSSFSGNTIYF. The CDR3 bases are TGTGCCAGCTCACCATCCTCCTTCTCTGGAAACACCATATATTTT.

On this clone itself: This CDR3 is also generated by other DNA sequences in the sample. This rearrangement joins TRBV9 to TRBJ1-6, with 8 positions matching TRBD1. The length of the CDR3 is 15 residues. Germline CDR1 SGDLS, CDR2 YYNGEE. The trim removed 3 bases at V and 1 base at J, leaving 0 bases unmatched. CDR3 loop: CASSGQGSYNSPLHF. CDR3 sequence (DNA): TGTGCCAGCAGCGGACAGGGGTCCTATAATTCACCCCTCCACTTT.

The V call is TRBV5-8, the J call TRBJ2-2, with 7 bases aligning to TRBD2. Germline V gene lookup returns CDR1 SGHTS and CDR2 YDEGEE. CDR3 size: 15 residues. The V gene end was trimmed by 3 bases and the J gene end by 0 bases; junction bases not matched to a gene: 2. The CDR3: CASSSGTTNTGELFF. CDR3 nucleotides: TGTGCCAGCAGCTCCGGGACTACGAACACCGGGGAGCTGTTTTTT.

The chain joins TRBV5-6 to TRBJ1-1; no firm D call. The germline V gene encodes CDR1 SGHDT and CDR2 YYEEEE. The CDR3 is 16 residues long. Between the trimmed V and J ends, which lost 0 bases and 1 base, there was a span of 13 bases. The CDR3 coding sequence is TGTGCCAGCAGCTTGGCGGGATCGGTAGGGAACACTGAAGCTTTCTTT. It is translated as CASSLAGSVGNTEAFF. The entire variable domain, with the rest obtained from reference TRBV5-6 and TRBJ1-1, is as follows: DAGVTQSPTHLIKTRGQQVTLRCSPKSGHDTVSWYQQALGQGPQFIFQYYEEEERQRGNFPDRFSGHQFPNYSSELNVNALLLGDSALYLCASSLAGSVGNTEAFFGQGTRLTVV.

The chain employs TRBV13 and TRBJ2-3, with 7 bases matching TRBD2. CDR3 length: 15 amino acids. Germline CDR1 PRHDT, CDR2 FYEKMQ (reference sequence). J lost 6 bases, V lost 0 bases, and 6 bases had no gene match. CDR3 nucleotide sequence: TGTGCCAGCAGCTTAGGCGGGAGGATGGTCGATACGCAGTATTTT. Translating it yields CASSLGGRMVDTQYF.

J is TRBJ2-1 and V is TRBV7-2; D is undetermined. The V and J ends lost 0 bases and 3 bases respectively, with 12 bases between them. Germline V CDR1 and CDR2: SGHTA, FQGNSA. This CDR3 has 16 residues. The CDR3 nucleotides read TGTGCCAGCAGCTTAGCGGGCCGAGATAACTACAATGAGCAGTTCTTC. Its translation: CASSLAGRDNYNEQFF. The full variable domain, completed using reference TRBV7-2 and TRBJ2-1, is GAGVSQSPSNKVTEKGKDVELRCDPISGHTALYWYRQSLGQGLEFLIYFQGNSAPDKSGLPSDRFSAERTGGSVSTLTIQRTQQEDSAVYLCASSLAGRDNYNEQFFGPGTRLTVL.

J is TRBJ1-2 and V is TRBV29-1; 7 bases match TRBD1. Germline V CDR1 and CDR2: SQVTM, ANQGSEA. The V and J ends lost 1 base and 4 bases, in that order; junction bases with no gene match: 6. This CDR3 comprises 14 residues. The chain's CDR3 is CSVEGPGGGYGYTF. For the CDR3, the DNA is TGCAGCGTTGAAGGCCCAGGGGGAGGCTATGGCTACACCTTC.

J is TRBJ1-4 and V is TRBV19; TRBD1 is a possible D gene (5 bases). The CDR3 sequence is 16 residues long. V was trimmed by 7 bases and J by 5 bases, leaving 20 bases between them. Per germline, CDR1 LNHDA and CDR2 SQIVND (reference sequence). CDR3 bases: TGTGCCAGTAAGAGAACCGGGACTGACGCCAATGAAAAACTGTTTTTT. Translated: CASKRTGTDANEKLFF.

The chain uses TRBV5-4 and TRBJ1-1; D gene uncertain. The CDR3 sequence is 13 residues long. CDR1 is SGHNT and CDR2 is YYREEE in the germline V gene (reference sequence). The germline V and J ends were trimmed by 2 bases and 3 bases, with 8 bases remaining between them. This CDR3 reads CASSLTTDTEAFF. The CDR3 DNA is TGTGCCAGCAGCTTAACTACGGACACTGAAGCTTTCTTT.

The V gene is TRBV7-8, the J gene TRBJ2-1; TRBD1 matches at 8 bases. The germline CDR1 and CDR2 sequences are SGHVS and FQNEAQ. The trim removed 3 bases at V and 4 bases at J, leaving 14 bases unmatched. The CDR3 contains 18 residues. This chain's CDR3 is CASSFSATRGLSYNEQFF. As DNA, the CDR3 is TGTGCCAGCAGCTTTTCTGCCACCAGGGGGCTATCGTACAATGAGCAGTTCTTC.

This clone was counted between two and nine times. The V gene is TRBV4-2, the J gene TRBJ2-2, with D possibly TRBD1 on 6 matching bases. This CDR3 spans 17 amino acids. V was clipped by 1 base and J by 0 bases, with 12 bases between them. From germline, CDR1 is LGHNA and CDR2 YNFKEQ. CDR3 region: CASSQVGQTTNTGELFF. The CDR3 DNA follows: TGTGCCAGCAGCCAAGTGGGACAAACGACGAACACCGGGGAGCTGTTTTTT.

Ten or more counts support this clone. This chain joins TRBV11-3 and TRBJ1-5, with D uncertain. The CDR3 spans 16 residues. Germline V gives CDR1 SGHNT, CDR2 YENEEA. Between the trimmed V and J ends, which lost 1 base and 0 bases, there was a span of 10 bases. The CDR3: CASSLGGVYSNQPQHF. The DNA of the CDR3 is TGTGCCAGCAGCTTAGGAGGAGTCTATAGCAATCAGCCCCAGCATTTT.

The CDR3: CASSAQGNTEAFF. CDR3 DNA: TGTGCCAGCAGTGCCCAGGGGAACACTGAAGCTTTCTTT. V and J are TRBV6-4 and TRBJ1-1; D might be TRBD1 (5 bases). V lost 4 bases and J lost 1, with 7 bases in between. Germline CDR1 is MRHNA and CDR2 is SNTAGT. The CDR3 extends over 13 amino acids.

For this clone: The sample has other DNA sequences that encode this CDR3 too. The chain combines TRBV18 with TRBJ1-2; D not resolved. The CDR3 sequence is 13 residues long. V gave up 2 bases and J gave up 2 bases, with 6 bases separating them. Germline V CDR1 and CDR2: KGHSH, LQKENI. The CDR3 reads CASSPEGNYGYTF. The CDR3 DNA sequence: TGTGCCAGCTCACCAGAGGGAAACTATGGCTACACCTTC.

The genes are TRBV29-1 and TRBJ2-7; 7 nucleotides agree with TRBD1. CDR1 SQVTM and CDR2 ANQGSEA come from the germline V gene. CDR3 size: 14 residues. V was clipped by 3 bases and J by 5 bases; unmatched bases: 10. The CDR3: CSVDAGTALNEQYF. CDR3 nucleotides: TGCAGCGTTGATGCTGGGACAGCCCTCAACGAGCAGTACTTC.